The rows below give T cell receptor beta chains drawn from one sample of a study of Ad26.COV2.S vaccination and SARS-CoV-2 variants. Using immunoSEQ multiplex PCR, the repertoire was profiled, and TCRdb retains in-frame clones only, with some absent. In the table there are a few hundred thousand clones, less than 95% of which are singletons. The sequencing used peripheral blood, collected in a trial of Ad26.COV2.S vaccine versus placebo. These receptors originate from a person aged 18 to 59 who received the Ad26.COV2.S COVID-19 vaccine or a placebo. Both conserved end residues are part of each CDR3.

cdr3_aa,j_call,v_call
CASARQGYNEQFF,TRBJ2-1,TRBV7-2
CASSLNTGELFF,TRBJ2-2,TRBV7-2
CATSVAGEHRDTQYF,TRBJ2-3,TRBV24-1
CASSLGTGTSYEQYF,TRBJ2-7,TRBV5-8
CASSLGTADYGYTF,TRBJ1-2,TRBV5-4
CASSFPHQNTEAFF,TRBJ1-1,TRBV6-2/TRBV6-3
CATSTNRGYEQYF,TRBJ2-7,TRBV15
CASKLAGALKSYEQYF,TRBJ2-7,TRBV5-1
CASSQDSLDLPSYNEQFF,TRBJ2-1,TRBV4-2
CAWSASDTYEQYF,TRBJ2-7,TRBV30
CASIGVMGETQYF,TRBJ2-5,TRBV28
CATSRGARDTGELFF,TRBJ2-2,TRBV15
CASSLGARANTGELFF,TRBJ2-2,TRBV5-1
CASSFTGGSLWEQYF,TRBJ2-7,TRBV27
CASSRDSYGYTF,TRBJ1-2,TRBV28
CASSQDGDPNSPLHF,TRBJ1-6,TRBV4-2
CASSPDLATNTGELFF,TRBJ2-2,TRBV27
CSAGTASSYNEQFF,TRBJ2-1,TRBV29-1
CAIKGGLNTEAFF,TRBJ1-1,TRBV10-3
CASGGWNEQFF,TRBJ2-1,TRBV27
CASSLRGIEKDEQFF,TRBJ2-1,TRBV5-6
CASSPPGGIGELFF,TRBJ2-2,TRBV9
CASSLYGTSGRYDIPRGTGELFF,TRBJ2-2,TRBV27
CASSGQGQGGEGEKLFF,TRBJ1-4,TRBV4-3
CASSQGVDTGELFF,TRBJ2-2,TRBV19
CASSIEGSDTYNEQFF,TRBJ2-1,TRBV19